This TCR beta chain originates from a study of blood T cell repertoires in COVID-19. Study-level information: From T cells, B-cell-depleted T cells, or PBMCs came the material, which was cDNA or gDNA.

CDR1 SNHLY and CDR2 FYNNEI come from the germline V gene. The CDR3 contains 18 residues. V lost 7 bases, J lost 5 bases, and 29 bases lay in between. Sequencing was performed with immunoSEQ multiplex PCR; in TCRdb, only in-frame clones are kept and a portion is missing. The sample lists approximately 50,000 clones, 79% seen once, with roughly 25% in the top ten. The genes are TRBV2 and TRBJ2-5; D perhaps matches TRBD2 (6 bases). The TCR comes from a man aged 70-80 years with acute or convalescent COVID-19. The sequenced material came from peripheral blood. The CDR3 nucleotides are TGTGCCAGCATTCCATTCCGCGGGGCCGTGCCTGGGGGGGAGACCCAGTACTTC. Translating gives CASIPFRGAVPGGETQYF.